This T cell receptor beta chain was captured in a study of OX40 agonist ivuxolimab in advanced cancers. Generated by immunoSEQ multiplex PCR, the TCRdb table keeps only in-frame clones and is missing some. The repertoire holds more than 50,000 clones, with around four fifths as singletons. This clone was recorded only once. The CDR3 is 17 residues long. CDR1 and CDR2 from the germline V gene are MDHEN and SYDVKM. Between the trimmed V and J ends, which lost 3 bases and 1 base, there was a span of 16 bases. The receptor comes from an adult with an advanced solid tumor such as melanoma, head and neck, liver or kidney cancer. The V call is TRBV28, the J call TRBJ2-1, with a tentative D call TRBD2 (6 bases). The sample consisted of CD4+ or CD8+ T cells sorted from blood, taken in a trial of the OX40 agonist ivuxolimab. CDR3 residues: CASSFQGSGASYNEQFF. The CDR3, as DNA: TGTGCCAGCAGTTTTCAGGGTTCGGGAGCGTCCTACAATGAGCAGTTCTTC. The entire variable domain, with the rest obtained from reference TRBV28 and TRBJ2-1, is as follows: DVKVTQSSRYLVKRTGEKVFLECVQDMDHENMFWYRQDPGLGLRLIYFSYDVKMKEKGDIPEGYSVSREKKERFSLILESASTNQTSMYLCASSFQGSGASYNEQFFGPGTRLTVL.